This entry describes one T cell receptor beta chain. Its matching antigen is unknown. The source of the sample is a study of cytomegalovirus exposure and HLA in healthy donors. The PCR was carried out with 60 Vbeta primers and 13 Jbeta primers. Clones were read by immunoSEQ multiplex PCR, and TCRdb kept only the in-frame ones, dropping some. Here the sample spans about 160,000 clones, around 74% being singletons. General study findings and limits: While the bulk of TCR sequences proved rare, some public TCRs turned up in many donors.

Germline trimming cut 3 bases from V and 5 bases from J; bases unmatched to any gene: 7. This CDR3 spans 15 amino acids. In germline, CDR1 is KGHSH, CDR2 LQKENI. The receptor's source is a female donor in good health and CMV-seronegative. Source material: PBMCs. The V and J genes are TRBV18 and TRBJ1-5, with 7 bases aligning to TRBD1. As DNA, the CDR3 is TGTGCCAGCTCACCCTCCCGGGACAGCTATCAGCCCCAGCATTTT. It codes for CASSPSRDSYQPQHF.